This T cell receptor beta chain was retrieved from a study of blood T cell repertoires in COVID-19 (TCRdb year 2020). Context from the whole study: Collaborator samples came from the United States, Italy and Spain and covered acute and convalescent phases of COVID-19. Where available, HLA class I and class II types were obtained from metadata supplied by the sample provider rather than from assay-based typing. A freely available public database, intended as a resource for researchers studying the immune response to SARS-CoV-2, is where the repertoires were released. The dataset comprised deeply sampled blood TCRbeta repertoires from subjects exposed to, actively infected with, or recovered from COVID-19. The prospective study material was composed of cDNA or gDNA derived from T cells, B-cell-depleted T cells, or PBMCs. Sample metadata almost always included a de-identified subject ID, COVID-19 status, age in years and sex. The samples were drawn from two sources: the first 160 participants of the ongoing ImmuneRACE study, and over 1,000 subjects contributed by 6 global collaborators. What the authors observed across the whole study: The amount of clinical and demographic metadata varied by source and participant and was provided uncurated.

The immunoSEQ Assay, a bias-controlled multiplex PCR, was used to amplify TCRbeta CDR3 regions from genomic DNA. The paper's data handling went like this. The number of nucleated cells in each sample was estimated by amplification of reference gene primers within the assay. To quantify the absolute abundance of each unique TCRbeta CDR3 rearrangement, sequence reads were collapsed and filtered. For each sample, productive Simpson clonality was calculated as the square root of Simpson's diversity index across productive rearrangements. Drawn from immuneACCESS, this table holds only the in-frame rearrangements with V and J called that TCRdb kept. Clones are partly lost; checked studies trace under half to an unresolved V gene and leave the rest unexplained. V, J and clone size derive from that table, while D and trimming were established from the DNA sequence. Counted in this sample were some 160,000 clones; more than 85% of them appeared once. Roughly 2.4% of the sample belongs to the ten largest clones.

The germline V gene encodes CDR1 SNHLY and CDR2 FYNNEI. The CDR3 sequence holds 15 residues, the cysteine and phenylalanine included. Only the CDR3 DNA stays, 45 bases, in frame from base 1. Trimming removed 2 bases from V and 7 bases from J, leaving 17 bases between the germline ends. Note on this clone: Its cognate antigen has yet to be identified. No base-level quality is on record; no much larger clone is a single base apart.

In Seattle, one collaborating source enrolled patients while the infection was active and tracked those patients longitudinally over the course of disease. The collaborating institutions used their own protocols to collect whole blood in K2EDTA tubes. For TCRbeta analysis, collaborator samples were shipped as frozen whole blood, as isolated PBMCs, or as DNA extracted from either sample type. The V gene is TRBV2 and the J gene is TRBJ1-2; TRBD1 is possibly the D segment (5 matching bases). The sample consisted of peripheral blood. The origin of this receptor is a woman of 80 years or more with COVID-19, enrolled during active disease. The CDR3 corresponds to CASSETWPGQSGYTF. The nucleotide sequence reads TGTGCCAGCAGTGAAACCTGGCCAGGGCAGAGTGGCTACACCTTC. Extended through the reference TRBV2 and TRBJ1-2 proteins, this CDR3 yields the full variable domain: EPEVTQTPSHQVTQMGQEVILRCVPISNHLYFYWYRQILGQKVEFLVSFYNNEISEKSEIFDDQFSVERPDGSNFTLKIRSTKLEDSAMYFCASSETWPGQSGYTFGSGTRLTVV.